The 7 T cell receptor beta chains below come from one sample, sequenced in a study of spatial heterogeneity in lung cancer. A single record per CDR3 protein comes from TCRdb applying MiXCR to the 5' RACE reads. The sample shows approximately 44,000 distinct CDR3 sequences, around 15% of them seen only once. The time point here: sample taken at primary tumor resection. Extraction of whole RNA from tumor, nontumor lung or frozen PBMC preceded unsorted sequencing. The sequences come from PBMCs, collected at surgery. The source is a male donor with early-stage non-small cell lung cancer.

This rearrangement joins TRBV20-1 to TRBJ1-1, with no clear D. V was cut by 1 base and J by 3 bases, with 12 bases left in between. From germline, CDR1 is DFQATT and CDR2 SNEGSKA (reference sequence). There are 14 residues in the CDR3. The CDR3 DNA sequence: TGCAGTGCTAGAGGACCGGTGGTGTACACTGAAGCTTTCTTT. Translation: CSARGPVVYTEAFF.

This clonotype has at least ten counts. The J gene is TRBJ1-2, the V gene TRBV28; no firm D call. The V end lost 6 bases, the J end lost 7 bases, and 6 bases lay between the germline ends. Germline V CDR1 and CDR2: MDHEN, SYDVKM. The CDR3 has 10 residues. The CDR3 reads CASRRSGYTF. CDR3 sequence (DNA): TGTGCCAGCAGGAGGTCTGGCTACACCTTC.

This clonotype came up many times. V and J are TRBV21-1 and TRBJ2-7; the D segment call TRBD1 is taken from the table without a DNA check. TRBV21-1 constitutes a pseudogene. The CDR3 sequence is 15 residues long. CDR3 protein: CASSKEQVYSYEQYF. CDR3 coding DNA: TGTGCCAGCAGCAAAGAACAGGTCTATTCCTACGAGCAGTACTTC.

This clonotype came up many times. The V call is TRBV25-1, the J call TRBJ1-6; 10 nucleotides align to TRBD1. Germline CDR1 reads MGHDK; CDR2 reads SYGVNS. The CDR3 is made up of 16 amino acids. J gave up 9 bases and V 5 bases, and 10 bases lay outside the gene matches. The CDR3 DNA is TGTGCCAGCAGTCCACGGACAGGGGGGTTGGCTTCACCCCTCCACTTT. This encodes CASSPRTGGLASPLHF.

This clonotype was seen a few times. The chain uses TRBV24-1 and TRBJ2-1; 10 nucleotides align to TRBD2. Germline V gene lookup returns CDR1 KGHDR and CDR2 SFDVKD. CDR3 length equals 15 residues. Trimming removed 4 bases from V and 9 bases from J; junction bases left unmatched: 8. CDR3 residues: CATSEQASGSLEQFF. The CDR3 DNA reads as TGTGCCACCAGTGAACAGGCTAGCGGGAGCCTTGAGCAGTTCTTC.

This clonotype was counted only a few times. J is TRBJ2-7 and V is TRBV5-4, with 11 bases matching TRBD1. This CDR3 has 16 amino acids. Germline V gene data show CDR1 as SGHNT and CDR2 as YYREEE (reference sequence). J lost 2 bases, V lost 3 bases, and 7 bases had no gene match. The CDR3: CASSSGGQGATYEQYF. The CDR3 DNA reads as TGTGCCAGCAGCTCAGGAGGACAGGGGGCTACCTACGAGCAGTACTTC.

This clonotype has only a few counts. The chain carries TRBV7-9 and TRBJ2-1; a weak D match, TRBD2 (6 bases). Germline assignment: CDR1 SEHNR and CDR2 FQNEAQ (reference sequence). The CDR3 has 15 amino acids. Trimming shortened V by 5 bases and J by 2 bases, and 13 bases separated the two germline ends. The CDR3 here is CASSPGTPPYNEQFF. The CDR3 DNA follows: TGTGCCAGCAGCCCCGGGACTCCTCCCTACAATGAGCAGTTCTTC.